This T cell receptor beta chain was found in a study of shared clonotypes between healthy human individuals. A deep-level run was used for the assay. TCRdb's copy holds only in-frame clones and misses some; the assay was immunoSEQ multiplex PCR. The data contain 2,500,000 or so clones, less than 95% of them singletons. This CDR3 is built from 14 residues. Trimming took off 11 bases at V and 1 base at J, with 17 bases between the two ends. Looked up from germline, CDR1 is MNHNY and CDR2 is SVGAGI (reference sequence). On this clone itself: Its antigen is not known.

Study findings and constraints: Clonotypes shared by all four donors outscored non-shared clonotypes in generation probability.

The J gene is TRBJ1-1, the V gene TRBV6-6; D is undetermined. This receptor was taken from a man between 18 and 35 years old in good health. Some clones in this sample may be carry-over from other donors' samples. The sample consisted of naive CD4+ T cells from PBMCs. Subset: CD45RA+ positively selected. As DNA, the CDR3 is TGTGCCGGGAGGGTGGGGTCTGAGAACACTGAAGCTTTCTTT. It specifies CAGRVGSENTEAFF.